This T cell receptor (beta chain) was profiled in a study of cytotoxic CD8 clonotypes in ibrutinib-treated CLL listed by TCRdb under 2021. General notes on the study: The cohort had about a dozen relapsed/refractory and around 14 treatment-naive patients; 17 to 18 were IGHV unmutated. Every remission and progressive disease sample was obtained while ibrutinib was still being received by the patients. Samples at response were collected after a median of roughly 13 months of treatment, with a range of 6 to 36 months. Responses were partial in roughly 25 patients and complete in 2; after median 68 months follow-up, approximately 15 stayed in remission and roughly twelve progressed. Cryopreserved peripheral blood mononuclear cells were obtained before treatment, at response, and at either sustained remission or disease progression. An average of about 250,000 productive templates and approximately 90,000 productive rearrangements was obtained per sample. Of the roughly 90 participants in the trial, roughly 26 had longitudinal samples available. Paper-wide results and their limitations: Sampling times were not matched between patients in sustained remission and patients whose disease was progressing, and lymph node repertoires were not examined. Clonality rose at ibrutinib response, remained stable during sustained remission, and dropped back toward baseline at progression. Baseline clonality exceeded that of age-matched healthy donors and correlated strongly with circulating CD8+ T-cell counts. Public clonotypes were found to be uncommon and were observed to contract or remain stable during treatment; the increase in clonality was shown to reflect expansion of private clonotypes at ibrutinib response.

The time point label here, explained by the study, means: 20 to 25 months on ibrutinib. For TCR beta library preparation, around 2.1 micrograms of genomic DNA were extracted from the cryopreserved PBMCs. Longitudinal blood samples from CLL patients on ibrutinib monotherapy were analyzed using high-throughput TCR beta sequencing. The patients took part in an open-label, single-center phase 2 trial of ibrutinib monotherapy. As for this clone: Its antigen remains unidentified. Base qualities are not at hand, and no much larger clone is one base apart.

Each clonotype received, on average, around 10x coverage in deep resolution sequencing performed on a MiSeq, where the target depth lay between 1 in 1 million and 1 in 200,000 T cells. The immunoSEQ hsTCRB Kit was used to generate TCR beta libraries. Concerning the study's data processing: Data were analyzed with ImmunoSEQ Data Assistant and ImmunoSEQ Analyzer, with V, D and J genes assigned per IMGT definitions. Clonality, with values ranging from 0 to 1, was calculated as one minus the normalized Shannon entropy of productive rearrangement frequencies. Public clonotype analysis was restricted to overrepresented clonotypes comprising at least 0.05% of each patient's repertoire. Repertoires from 10 to 15 age-matched healthy donors in immuneACCESS were used as clonality controls. Not all clones reach the TCRdb copy of this immuneACCESS table, which keeps in-frame sequences only. Checked studies attribute under half of the gap to unresolved V genes and leave the rest unexplained. V, J and clone size reflect that table, while D and trimming were determined from the DNA. This sample comprises about 76,000 clones, roughly 80% of them detected only once. The ten largest clones take up around 37% of the sample.

CDR1 and CDR2 (MDHEN, SYDVKM) derive from the germline V gene. The cysteine opens and the phenylalanine closes a CDR3 of 14 amino acids. Just CDR3 DNA is preserved here, 42 bases in frame from base 1. V is clipped by 8 bases and J by 4 bases, and the sequence between their germline boundaries is 16 bases long. The rearrangement combines TRBV28 with TRBJ2-3; the D gene is possibly TRBD2, with 7 bases matching. The sequence derives from a human donor with chronic lymphocytic leukemia. Source: PBMCs, taken after 24 months of ibrutinib treatment. The CDR3 has the sequence CASSRGRVADTQYF. DNA sequence: TGTGCCAGCTCGCGGGGGCGGGTAGCAGATACGCAGTATTTT.